This entry lists 22 T cell receptor beta chains sequenced from one sample in a study of cytomegalovirus exposure and HLA in healthy donors. The protocol was immunoSEQ multiplex PCR, while the TCRdb copy is restricted to in-frame clones and leaves out a portion. Of 55,000 to 65,000 clones in the sample, 95% are singletons; the top ten hold 5.8%. The sample consisted of PBMCs. Receptor source: a woman aged 18-29 years in good health and CMV-seropositive.

The genes are TRBV28 and TRBJ2-3, with D possibly being TRBD1 (6 bases). The germline V and J ends were trimmed by 9 bases and 1 base, with 20 bases remaining between them. Germline V gives CDR1 MDHEN, CDR2 SYDVKM. The CDR3 length is 16 residues. The CDR3 region has the DNA TGTGCCAGTTCCGCCCCAACAGGGAATCGCACAGATACGCAGTATTTT. This encodes CASSAPTGNRTDTQYF.

This chain connects TRBV5-1 to TRBJ2-3, with D possibly being TRBD2 (6 bases). This CDR3 is built from 14 residues. Trimming cost V 4 bases and J 2 bases, with 11 bases left between them. Per the germline V gene, CDR1 is SGHRS and CDR2 is YFSETQ. CDR3 sequence (DNA): TGCGCCAGCAGCCCCGCGGGATCCACAGATACGCAGTATTTT. Translated, it gives CASSPAGSTDTQYF.

The rearrangement joins TRBV11-2 to TRBJ1-4; D uncertain. CDR3 length equals 15 residues. The V and J ends lost 5 bases and 5 bases respectively, with 15 bases between them. CDR1 is SGHAT and CDR2 is FQNNGV in the germline V gene. This CDR3 reads CASSPDPGLNEKLFF. The CDR3 coding sequence is TGTGCCAGCAGCCCTGACCCAGGACTGAATGAAAAACTGTTTTTT.

This chain links TRBV29-1 with TRBJ2-3, with 16 bases fitting TRBD2. CDR1 SQVTM and CDR2 ANQGSEA come from the germline V gene. This CDR3 is 15 amino acids long. V lost 7 bases to trimming and J lost 9 bases; unmatched junction nucleotides: 10. DNA of the CDR3: TGCAGCGGGACAGGGACTAGCGGGGGGGCAGGGACGCAGTATTTT. This codes for CSGTGTSGGAGTQYF.

The rearrangement uses TRBV6-5 and TRBJ1-1; D ambiguous. V was shortened by 6 bases and J by 0 bases, with 14 bases between the two germline ends. In germline, CDR1 is MNHEY, CDR2 SVGAGI. The length of the CDR3 is 15 residues. The CDR3, as DNA: TGTGCCAGCAGCCCCCGGCGCGCGGTGAACACTGAAGCTTTCTTT. Translating gives CASSPRRAVNTEAFF.

The V and J genes are TRBV14 and TRBJ2-7; 13 positions agree with TRBD2. There are 17 residues in the CDR3. In germline, CDR1 is SGHDN, CDR2 FVKESK. J lost 0 bases, V lost 4 bases, and 6 bases had no gene match. The CDR3 protein is CASSPGTSGASSYEQYF. CDR3 sequence (DNA): TGTGCCAGCAGCCCCGGGACTAGCGGGGCCAGCTCCTACGAGCAGTACTTC.

V gene TRBV19 combines with J gene TRBJ2-7, with D unresolved. The CDR3 is made up of 14 amino acids. V lost 6 bases and J lost 1, with 13 bases in between. The germline V gene encodes CDR1 LNHDA and CDR2 SQIVND (reference sequence). The CDR3 sequence is CASRSRSQSYEQYF. CDR3 coding DNA: TGTGCCAGTAGGTCGAGGAGCCAATCCTACGAGCAGTACTTC.

The chain employs TRBV28 and TRBJ2-3; D may be TRBD2 (5 bases). The germline CDR1 and CDR2 sequences are MDHEN and SYDVKM. The V end was cut by 5 bases, the J end by 1 base, with 13 bases between. The CDR3 is 15 residues long. The CDR3 loop is CASSGVGSGTDTQYF. Here the CDR3 DNA reads TGTGCCAGCAGTGGGGTGGGTAGCGGCACAGATACGCAGTATTTT. Variable domain in full (rest from reference TRBV28 and TRBJ2-3): DVKVTQSSRYLVKRTGEKVFLECVQDMDHENMFWYRQDPGLGLRLIYFSYDVKMKEKGDIPEGYSVSREKKERFSLILESASTNQTSMYLCASSGVGSGTDTQYFGPGTRLTVL.

The J gene is TRBJ2-7, the V gene TRBV5-1, with D maybe TRBD2 (6 bases). The CDR3 has 15 amino acids. Per germline, CDR1 SGHRS and CDR2 YFSETQ. V gave up 0 bases and J gave up 5 bases, with 15 bases separating them. The CDR3 spells CASSLAYGSIHEQYF. The CDR3 DNA sequence: TGCGCCAGCAGCTTGGCCTACGGGAGTATCCACGAGCAGTACTTC.

About this clone: A junction end diverges from the germline sequence, so it may reflect a read error. This rearrangement joins TRBV29-1 to TRBJ1-1; possible D gene TRBD1, 6 bases. Germline lookup yields CDR1 SQVTM and CDR2 ANQGSEA. The CDR3 runs 11 residues. CDR3 region: CSAPRGTQLDF. The CDR3 region has the DNA TGCAGCGCCCCGAGGGGGACCCAGCTTGACTTT.

This rearrangement joins TRBV7-2 to TRBJ2-5; D perhaps matches TRBD2 (7 bases). The CDR3 is 13 residues long. With 4 bases removed from V and 5 bases from J, the gap between germline ends came to 11 bases. CDR1 and CDR2 from the germline V gene are SGHTA and FQGNSA. CDR3: CASSSGGRETQYF. The CDR3, as DNA: TGTGCCAGCAGCTCGGGGGGCAGGGAGACCCAGTACTTC.

The chain combines TRBV2 with TRBJ1-5; D perhaps matches TRBD1 (5 bases). Germline CDR1 is SNHLY and CDR2 is FYNNEI. The CDR3 is 14 residues long. Trimming took off 2 bases at V and 4 bases at J, with 9 bases between the two ends. The CDR3 DNA follows: TGTGCCAGCAGTGAATTCGACAGAAATCAGCCCCAGCATTTT. This encodes CASSEFDRNQPQHF.

This clone was counted a single time. The rearrangement uses TRBV28 and TRBJ1-5; 7 bases match TRBD1. CDR3 length: 14 residues. Germline V lookup: CDR1 MDHEN, CDR2 SYDVKM. The junction had 9 bases not matched to a gene; V was cut back by 8 bases and J by 5 bases. The CDR3: CASFYRGRHQPQHF. CDR3 coding DNA: TGTGCCAGCTTCTACAGGGGAAGGCATCAGCCCCAGCATTTT.

This chain uses TRBV2 with TRBJ2-2; 10 nucleotides line up with TRBD2. Trimming cost V 10 bases and J 5 bases; bases outside gene matches: 16. The CDR3 consists of 17 residues. The V gene's germline CDR1 is SNHLY and CDR2 FYNNEI. The CDR3 DNA reads TGTGCCACCCCGGCTAGCGGGGGTTCTGGAGGTACCGGGGAGCTGTTTTTT. This encodes CATPASGGSGGTGELFF. Combining the CDR3 with reference TRBV2 and TRBJ2-2 gives the whole variable domain EPEVTQTPSHQVTQMGQEVILRCVPISNHLYFYWYRQILGQKVEFLVSFYNNEISEKSEIFDDQFSVERPDGSNFTLKIRSTKLEDSAMYFCATPASGGSGGTGELFFGEGSRLTVL.

The gene calls are TRBV19 and TRBJ2-7; TRBD2 matches at 12 bases. This CDR3 is built from 14 residues. V shed 4 bases, J shed 4 bases, and the junction held 2 bases outside the gene matches. Germline loops: CDR1 LNHDA, CDR2 SQIVND (reference sequence). CDR3 sequence (DNA): TGTGCCAGTAGTAGGACTAGCGGGAAATACGAGCAGTACTTC. Its translation: CASSRTSGKYEQYF.

The CDR3 loop reads CAWSVPGTGGHGYTF. CDR3 coding DNA: TGTGCCTGGAGTGTACCCGGGACAGGGGGCCATGGCTACACCTTC. The chain carries TRBV30 and TRBJ1-2, with 12 bases lining up with TRBD1. Trimming removed 0 bases from V and 6 bases from J; junction bases left unmatched: 5. The V gene's germline CDR1 is GTSNPN and CDR2 SVGIG (reference sequence). This CDR3 contains 15 residues.

The rearrangement uses TRBV7-3 and TRBJ1-1; D unclear. V lost 2 bases, J lost 2 bases, and 15 bases lay in between. Germline V gene sequence: CDR1 SGHTA, CDR2 FQGTGA. The CDR3 extends over 16 amino acids. The CDR3 DNA follows: TGTGCCAGCAGCTTATTCGCGGCGGGAGCCAACACTGAAGCTTTCTTT. As protein: CASSLFAAGANTEAFF.

The V and J genes are TRBV5-4 and TRBJ1-2; no reliable D call. Germline lookup yields CDR1 SGHNT and CDR2 YYREEE (reference sequence). Between the trimmed V and J ends, which lost 5 bases and 2 bases, there was a span of 10 bases. This CDR3 has 13 residues. The CDR3 spells CASSTRLNYGYTF. CDR3 bases: TGTGCCAGCAGTACCCGCCTAAACTATGGCTACACCTTC.

This chain uses TRBV27 with TRBJ2-5, with D perhaps matching TRBD1 (5 bases). V was clipped by 4 bases and J by 0 bases, with 12 bases between them. Germline loops: CDR1 MNHEY, CDR2 SMNVEV (reference sequence). CDR3 length: 15 amino acids. The CDR3 region has the DNA TGTGCCAGCAGTTCGGGTAGACAGTACCAAGAGACCCAGTACTTC. Translated, it gives CASSSGRQYQETQYF.

The chain is built from TRBV4-3 and TRBJ2-4; D not resolved. Germline V gene data show CDR1 as LGHNA and CDR2 as YSLEER. V was cut by 0 bases and J by 0 bases, with 12 bases left in between. This CDR3 has 17 residues. The CDR3 sequence is CASSQETSRGAKNIQYF. The CDR3 nucleotides read TGCGCCAGCAGCCAAGAAACCTCCCGCGGAGCCAAAAACATTCAGTACTTC.

The rearrangement uses TRBV11-2 and TRBJ2-1, with TRBD1 matching 8 bases. This CDR3 region has 12 residues. Losses at the gene ends were 3 bases for V and 15 bases for J; bases not matched to a gene: 7. The germline V gene has CDR1 SGHAT and CDR2 FQNNGV. In DNA, the CDR3 is TGTGCCAGCAGCTTGTTGCAGGGGGCGGTGTTCTTC. This translates into CASSLLQGAVFF.

This rearrangement joins TRBV7-9 to TRBJ2-2; D is possibly TRBD2 (5 bases). Trimming removed 5 bases from V and 1 base from J, with 20 bases in between. The CDR3 runs to 18 residues. CDR1 and CDR2 (germline): SEHNR, FQNEAQ (reference sequence). CDR3: CASSTRAPLGLNTGELFF. The DNA of the CDR3 is TGTGCCAGCAGCACGCGGGCTCCCCTGGGATTGAACACCGGGGAGCTGTTTTTT. Variable domain in full (rest from reference TRBV7-9 and TRBJ2-2): DTGVSQNPRHKITKRGQNVTFRCDPISEHNRLYWYRQTLGQGPEFLTYFQNEAQLEKSRLLSDRFSAERPKGSFSTLEIQRTEQGDSAMYLCASSTRAPLGLNTGELFFGEGSRLTVL.